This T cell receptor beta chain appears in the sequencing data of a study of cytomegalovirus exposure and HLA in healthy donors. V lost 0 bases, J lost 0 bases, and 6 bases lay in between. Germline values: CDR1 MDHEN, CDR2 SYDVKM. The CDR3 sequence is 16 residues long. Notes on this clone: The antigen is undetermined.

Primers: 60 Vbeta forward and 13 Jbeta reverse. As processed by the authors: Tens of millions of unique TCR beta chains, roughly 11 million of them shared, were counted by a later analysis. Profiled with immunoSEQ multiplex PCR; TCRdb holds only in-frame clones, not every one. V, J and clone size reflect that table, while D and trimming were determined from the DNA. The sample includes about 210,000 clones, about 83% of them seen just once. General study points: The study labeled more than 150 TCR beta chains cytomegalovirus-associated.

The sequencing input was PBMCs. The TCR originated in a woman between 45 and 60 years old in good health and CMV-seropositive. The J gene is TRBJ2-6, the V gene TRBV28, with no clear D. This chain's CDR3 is CASSLWSDSGANVLTF. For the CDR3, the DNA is TGTGCCAGCAGTTTATGGAGTGACTCTGGGGCCAACGTCCTGACTTTC. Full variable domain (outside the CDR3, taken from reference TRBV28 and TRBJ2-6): DVKVTQSSRYLVKRTGEKVFLECVQDMDHENMFWYRQDPGLGLRLIYFSYDVKMKEKGDIPEGYSVSREKKERFSLILESASTNQTSMYLCASSLWSDSGANVLTFGAGSRLTVL.